One sample yielded the 24 T cell receptor beta chains listed below, sequenced in a study of CD8+ T cells in alopecia areata. RNA extraction was followed by reverse transcription into cDNA, which acted as the sequencing template. Clones were read by immunoSEQ multiplex PCR, and TCRdb kept only the in-frame ones, dropping some. The table includes fewer than 250,000 clones, 64% detected once. Noted treatment: oral pan-JAK inhibitor, 5-10 mg twice daily. The sample here was CD4+ T cells sorted from blood, taken at week 4, from a patient treated with tofacitinib. The receptors stem from a human donor with alopecia areata.

This clone came up a few times. This chain uses TRBV30 with TRBJ1-2, with D possibly TRBD1 on 5 matching bases. This CDR3 contains 13 residues. V shed 3 bases and J shed 8 bases, with 16 bases lying between them. Germline V gene lookup returns CDR1 GTSNPN and CDR2 SVGIG (reference sequence). In DNA form, the CDR3 reads TGTGCCTGGAGAGGTGGAGCCAGGGAAGGCTACACCTTC. Protein product: CAWRGGAREGYTF.

This sequence joins TRBV19 and TRBJ1-1, with TRBD1 as a possible D gene (6 bases). There are 12 residues in the CDR3. Per germline, CDR1 LNHDA and CDR2 SQIVND (reference sequence). V was cut by 8 bases and J by 11 bases, with 18 bases left in between. The CDR3 coding sequence is TGTGCCAGTCGACCCGGACAGTCGGGGGCTTTCTTT. This gives the protein CASRPGQSGAFF.

CDR3 sequence: CASSVIDIQYF. In DNA form, the CDR3 reads TGTGCCAGCAGCGTGATTGACATTCAGTACTTC. The V gene is TRBV2, the J gene TRBJ2-4; D is unclear. V was clipped by 6 bases and J by 8 bases, with 8 bases between them. The germline gives CDR1 SNHLY, CDR2 FYNNEI. CDR3 size: 11 residues. The variable domain in full, completed from reference TRBV2 and TRBJ2-4, reads EPEVTQTPSHQVTQMGQEVILRCVPISNHLYFYWYRQILGQKVEFLVSFYNNEISEKSEIFDDQFSVERPDGSNFTLKIRSTKLEDSAMYFCASSVIDIQYFGAGTRLSVL.

The genes are TRBV20-1 and TRBJ2-1, with no clear D. Germline-derived CDR1 and CDR2 are DFQATT and SNEGSKA (reference sequence). CDR3 length equals 11 residues. Deletions cut 5 bases from V and 7 bases from J, with 9 bases between. The CDR3 DNA is TGCAGTGCTCGGGTGGGTAATGAGCAGTTCTTC. Translated, it gives CSARVGNEQFF.

The V and J genes are TRBV6-6 and TRBJ1-5, with 11 positions matching TRBD1. V lost 3 bases to trimming and J lost 7 bases; unmatched junction nucleotides: 5. The CDR3 extends over 15 amino acids. CDR1 and CDR2 from the germline V gene are MNHNY and SVGAGI (reference sequence). The CDR3 DNA follows: TGTGCCAGCAGTTATCGGACAGGGGGCTCGCAGCCCCAGCATTTT. Translating gives CASSYRTGGSQPQHF.

The chain combines TRBV30 with TRBJ1-4, with 8 bases lining up with TRBD1. J gave up 6 bases and V 5 bases, and 5 bases lay outside the gene matches. Germline V gives CDR1 GTSNPN, CDR2 SVGIG (reference sequence). This CDR3 comprises 13 residues. The CDR3 sequence: CAWSQGEDEKLFF. The CDR3 DNA reads TGTGCCTGGTCACAGGGGGAGGATGAAAAACTGTTTTTT. The variable domain in full, completed from reference TRBV30 and TRBJ1-4, reads SQTIHQWPATLVQPVGSPLSLECTVEGTSNPNLYWYRQAAGRGLQLLFYSVGIGQISSEVPQNLSASRPQDRQFILSSKKLLLSDSGFYLCAWSQGEDEKLFFGSGTQLSVL.

The CDR3 spells CAISEGRDRGNQPQHF. The CDR3 region has the DNA TGTGCCATCAGTGAGGGAAGGGACAGGGGCAATCAGCCCCAGCATTTT. The rearrangement uses TRBV10-3 and TRBJ1-5; 9 bases are a match to TRBD1. The length of the CDR3 is 16 residues. V lost 2 bases and J lost 2; bases outside the gene matches: 4. Germline V gives CDR1 ENHRY, CDR2 SYGVKD.

The count of this clone is one. This chain links TRBV27 with TRBJ1-5; 7 nucleotides line up with TRBD1. This CDR3 has 14 amino acids. Germline V gene lookup returns CDR1 MNHEY and CDR2 SMNVEV (reference sequence). Trimming took 5 bases from V and 6 from J; bases not matched to a gene: 7. This CDR3 is CASSLRQGGQPQHF. CDR3 nucleotides: TGTGCCAGCAGTCTTCGACAGGGAGGTCAGCCCCAGCATTTT.

DNA of the CDR3: TGTGCCAGCAGCCCCATCGGGGGAGAGCAGTACTTC. Protein: CASSPIGGEQYF. This sequence joins TRBV7-9 and TRBJ2-7; a possible D gene is TRBD2 (6 bases). The CDR3 is 12 residues long. Germline CDR1 reads SEHNR; CDR2 reads FQNEAQ (reference sequence). With 5 bases removed from V and 7 bases from J, the gap between germline ends came to 12 bases. The full variable domain, in which reference TRBV7-9 and TRBJ2-7 provide the parts outside the CDR3, is DTGVSQNPRHKITKRGQNVTFRCDPISEHNRLYWYRQTLGQGPEFLTYFQNEAQLEKSRLLSDRFSAERPKGSFSTLEIQRTEQGDSAMYLCASSPIGGEQYFGPGTRLTVT.

The chain couples TRBV2 to TRBJ2-3; D not certain. V dropped 7 bases and J dropped 3 bases, with 5 bases sitting between them. There are 11 residues in the CDR3. Germline CDR1 and CDR2: SNHLY and FYNNEI. The CDR3 region is CASMETDTQYF. CDR3 in DNA: TGTGCCAGCATGGAAACAGATACGCAGTATTTT.

This clone was counted a few times. The chain couples TRBV29-1 to TRBJ2-7; D unresolved. The length of the CDR3 is 12 residues. The germline V and J ends were trimmed by 0 bases and 0 bases, with 3 bases remaining between them. CDR1 and CDR2 from the germline V gene are SQVTM and ANQGSEA. CDR3 coding DNA: TGCAGCGTTGAAGACACCTCCTACGAGCAGTACTTC. It specifies CSVEDTSYEQYF.

With regard to this clone: Its ends do not fully match the called genes, so a read error is possible. The chain is built from TRBV6-5 and TRBJ1-1, with no clear D. The CDR3 covers 14 residues. The germline V gene has CDR1 MNHEY and CDR2 SVGAGI. CDR3 in DNA: TGTGCCAGCACTTACGGACTCTCGAACACTGAAGCTTTCTTT. Its protein is CASTYGLSNTEAFF.

Turning to this clone: Other DNA sequences within the sample encode an identical CDR3. This chain links TRBV30 with TRBJ2-7; D not certain. The CDR3 covers 11 residues. Germline-derived CDR1 and CDR2 are GTSNPN and SVGIG (reference sequence). Trimming stripped 0 bases from V and 3 bases from J, with 3 bases between. The CDR3 bases are TGTGCCTGGAGTGTAGGCTACGAGCAGTACTTC. Protein product: CAWSVGYEQYF.

Of note for this clone: The identical CDR3 is also encoded by other nucleotide sequences in the sample. The V and J genes are TRBV11-2 and TRBJ2-2; D is uncertain. Deletions cut 1 base from V and 3 bases from J, with 3 bases between. Germline CDR1 SGHAT, CDR2 FQNNGV. CDR3 length equals 13 residues. The CDR3 spells CASSLGYTGELFF. DNA of the CDR3: TGTGCCAGCAGCTTAGGTTACACCGGGGAGCTGTTTTTT.

The V and J genes are TRBV6-5 and TRBJ1-5; 9 nucleotides match TRBD1. This CDR3 contains 15 residues. Germline V gene data show CDR1 as MNHEY and CDR2 as SVGAGI. Trimming at V came to 2 bases and at J to 6 bases, leaving 5 bases not matched to a gene. In nucleotides, the CDR3 is TGTGCCAGCAGTTACCGACAGGGGGTCGCTCAGCCCCAGCATTTT. This codes for CASSYRQGVAQPQHF.

CDR3 DNA: TGTGCCAGCTCACGGGGCTCCCTTAATGGAAACACCATATATTTT. Encoded protein: CASSRGSLNGNTIYF. The chain couples TRBV18 to TRBJ1-3, with D tentatively TRBD1 (5 bases). The ends were cut back, 4 bases at V and 3 bases at J, with 13 bases in the middle. Germline values: CDR1 KGHSH, CDR2 LQKENI. This CDR3 spans 15 amino acids.

The V gene is TRBV6-5, the J gene TRBJ1-3; no definite D call. Germline values: CDR1 MNHEY, CDR2 SVGAGI. V was trimmed by 2 bases and J by 0 bases, leaving 11 bases between them. The length of the CDR3 is 16 residues. The CDR3 DNA sequence: TGTGCCAGCAGTTACGGCAGGACCCTCTCTGGAAACACCATATATTTT. As protein: CASSYGRTLSGNTIYF.

The table lists this clone with a few counts. The chain joins TRBV7-9 to TRBJ2-5, with 11 nucleotides matching TRBD2. This CDR3 comprises 12 residues. The germline V gene has CDR1 SEHNR and CDR2 FQNEAQ (reference sequence). V gave up 11 bases and J gave up 3 bases; unmatched junction bases: 2. CDR3 region: CAGTSGEETQYF. The CDR3 coding sequence is TGTGCCGGGACTAGCGGTGAAGAGACCCAGTACTTC. The full variable domain, completed using reference TRBV7-9 and TRBJ2-5, is DTGVSQNPRHKITKRGQNVTFRCDPISEHNRLYWYRQTLGQGPEFLTYFQNEAQLEKSRLLSDRFSAERPKGSFSTLEIQRTEQGDSAMYLCAGTSGEETQYFGPGTRLLVL.

In its sample, this clone was seen a few times. J is TRBJ2-5 and V is TRBV7-2, with D perhaps being TRBD1 or TRBD2 (5 bases each). The CDR3 length is 14 residues. The germline V gene has CDR1 SGHTA and CDR2 FQGNSA. The V gene lost 1 base and the J gene lost 7 bases, with 13 bases spanning the gap. The CDR3 DNA follows: TGTGCCAGCAGCTTAGTTGGGGACGGCAGGACCCAGTACTTC. It codes for CASSLVGDGRTQYF. The variable domain in full, completed from reference TRBV7-2 and TRBJ2-5, reads GAGVSQSPSNKVTEKGKDVELRCDPISGHTALYWYRQSLGQGLEFLIYFQGNSAPDKSGLPSDRFSAERTGGSVSTLTIQRTQQEDSAVYLCASSLVGDGRTQYFGPGTRLLVL.

This clone showed up just a few times. This rearrangement joins TRBV2 to TRBJ2-2; 9 bases fit TRBD1. J lost 7 bases, V lost 7 bases, and 7 bases had no gene match. Germline assignment: CDR1 SNHLY and CDR2 FYNNEI. CDR3 size: 14 residues. The CDR3 bases are TGTGCCAGCAATACCGGGACAGGGAACGGGGAGCTGTTTTTT. Translating it yields CASNTGTGNGELFF. Supplemented by reference TRBV2 and TRBJ2-2, the full variable domain reads EPEVTQTPSHQVTQMGQEVILRCVPISNHLYFYWYRQILGQKVEFLVSFYNNEISEKSEIFDDQFSVERPDGSNFTLKIRSTKLEDSAMYFCASNTGTGNGELFFGEGSRLTVL.

The V call is TRBV5-1, the J call TRBJ1-2; D ambiguous. V dropped 1 base and J dropped 4 bases, with 14 bases sitting between them. The CDR3 has 15 residues. CDR1 SGHRS and CDR2 YFSETQ come from the germline V gene. The DNA of the CDR3 is TGCGCCAGCAGCTTGTCCACCGACAAAATCTATGGCTACACCTTC. Translation: CASSLSTDKIYGYTF.

The chain is built from TRBV29-1 and TRBJ1-2; D is possibly TRBD1 (6 bases). Germline lookup yields CDR1 SQVTM and CDR2 ANQGSEA. This CDR3 contains 14 residues. Trimming shortened V by 0 bases and J by 4 bases, and 12 bases separated the two germline ends. DNA for the CDR3: TGCAGCGTTGAAGATCGATCAGGGGTCTATGGCTACACCTTC. Translated, it gives CSVEDRSGVYGYTF.

The chain is built from TRBV6-5 and TRBJ1-1; D possibly corresponds to TRBD1 (5 bases). Trimming removed 8 bases from V and 3 bases from J, with 16 bases in between. Germline V lookup: CDR1 MNHEY, CDR2 SVGAGI. This CDR3 contains 14 residues. CDR3: CASGLSRGDTEAFF. CDR3 sequence (DNA): TGTGCCAGCGGCTTGAGTCGGGGGGACACTGAAGCTTTCTTT.

The genes are TRBV11-2 and TRBJ2-1, with D possibly called TRBD1 or TRBD2 (6 bases each). Trimming removed 4 bases from V and 6 bases from J, with 13 bases in between. Per germline, CDR1 SGHAT and CDR2 FQNNGV. There are 14 residues in the CDR3. The CDR3 here is CASSSSGARNEQFF. The CDR3 DNA follows: TGTGCCAGCAGCTCTTCGGGGGCGCGCAATGAGCAGTTCTTC.